This TCR beta chain stems from a study of blood T cells in healthy people across ages. Whole-study results and caveats: It was not possible, with unsorted PBMCs, to conclusively compare naive and antigen-experienced cells. Whereas aged donors had fewer naive CD4+ cells, long-lived donors had more of them and higher diversity.

The germline V and J ends were trimmed by 0 bases and 7 bases, with 25 bases remaining between them. Germline V gene sequence: CDR1 SGHRS, CDR2 YFSETQ. The CDR3 spans 18 residues. As for this clonotype: What it recognizes is unknown.

A second PCR of 7 to 11 cycles used a sample-barcoded 5' primer and a J-beta primer mix. TCRdb reprocessed the 5' RACE reads with MiXCR, giving one entry per CDR3 protein. In the table there are 1.5 million to 2 million distinct CDR3 sequences, roughly 43% of which are singletons. The origin of this receptor is a human donor in good health. Sequences were obtained from blood. The chain combines TRBV5-1 with TRBJ2-5; tentative D call: TRBD1 (5 bases). The CDR3 reads CASSLALRSSENRGTQYF. Here the CDR3 DNA reads TGCGCCAGCAGCTTGGCGCTCCGTTCAAGTGAAAATAGGGGGACCCAGTACTTC.